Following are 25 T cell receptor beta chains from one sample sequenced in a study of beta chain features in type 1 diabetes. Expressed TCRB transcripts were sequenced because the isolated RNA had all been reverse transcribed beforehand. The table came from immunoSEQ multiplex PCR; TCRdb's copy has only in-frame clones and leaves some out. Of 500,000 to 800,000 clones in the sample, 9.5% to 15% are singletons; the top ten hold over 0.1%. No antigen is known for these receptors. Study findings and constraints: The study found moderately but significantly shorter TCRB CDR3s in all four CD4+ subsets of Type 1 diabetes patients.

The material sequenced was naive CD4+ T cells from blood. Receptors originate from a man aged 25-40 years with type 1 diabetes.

CDR3 sequence (DNA): TGTGCCAGCAGCTTAGCCAGGGTTGGACGTTCACCCCTCCACTTT. This codes for CASSLARVGRSPLHF. The V call is TRBV7-9, the J call TRBJ1-6; the D gene is possibly TRBD1 (5 bases). Germline CDR1 and CDR2: SEHNR and FQNEAQ (reference sequence). V was trimmed by 0 bases and J by 9 bases, leaving 12 bases between them. The CDR3 length is 15 residues.

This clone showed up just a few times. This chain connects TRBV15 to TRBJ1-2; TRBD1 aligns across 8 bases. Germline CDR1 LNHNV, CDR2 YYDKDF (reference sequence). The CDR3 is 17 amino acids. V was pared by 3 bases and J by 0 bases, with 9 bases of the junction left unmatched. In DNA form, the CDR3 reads TGTGCCACCAGCAGCCGGACAGGGATTCCCGCTAACTATGGCTACACCTTC. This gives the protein CATSSRTGIPANYGYTF. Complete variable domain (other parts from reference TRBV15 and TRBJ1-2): DAMVIQNPRYQVTQFGKPVTLSCSQTLNHNVMYWYQQKSSQAPKLLFHYYDKDFNNEADTPDNFQSRRPNTSFCFLDIRSPGLGDTAMYLCATSSRTGIPANYGYTFGSGTRLTVV.

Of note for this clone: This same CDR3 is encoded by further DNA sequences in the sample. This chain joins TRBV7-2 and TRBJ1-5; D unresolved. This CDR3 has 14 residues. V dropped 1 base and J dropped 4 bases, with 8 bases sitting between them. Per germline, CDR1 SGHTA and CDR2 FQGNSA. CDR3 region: CASSLVGGNQPQHF. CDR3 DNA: TGTGCCAGCAGCTTAGTAGGAGGGAATCAGCCCCAGCATTTT.

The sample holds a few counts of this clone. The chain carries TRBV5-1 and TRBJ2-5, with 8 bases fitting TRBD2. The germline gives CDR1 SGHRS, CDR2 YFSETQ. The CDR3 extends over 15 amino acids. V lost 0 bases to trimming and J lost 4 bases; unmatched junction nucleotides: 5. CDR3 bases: TGCGCCAGCAGCTTGGGTCCAGCGGGGGTAGAGACCCAGTACTTC. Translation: CASSLGPAGVETQYF.

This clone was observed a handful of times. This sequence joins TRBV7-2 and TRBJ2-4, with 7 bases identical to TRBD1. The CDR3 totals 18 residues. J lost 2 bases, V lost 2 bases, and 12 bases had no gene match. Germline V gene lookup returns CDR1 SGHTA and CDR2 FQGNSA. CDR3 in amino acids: CASSLTFNRGKTKNIQYF. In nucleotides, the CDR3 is TGTGCCAGCAGCTTAACTTTTAACAGGGGAAAAACCAAAAACATTCAGTACTTC.

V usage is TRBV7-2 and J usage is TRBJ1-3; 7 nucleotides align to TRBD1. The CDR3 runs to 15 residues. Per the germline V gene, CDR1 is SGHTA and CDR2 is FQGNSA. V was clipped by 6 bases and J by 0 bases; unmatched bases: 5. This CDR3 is CASRGGQDSGNTIYF. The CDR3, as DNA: TGTGCCAGCAGGGGAGGACAGGACTCTGGAAACACCATATATTTT.

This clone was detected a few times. CDR3 protein: CASSLVQDANYGYTF. The DNA of the CDR3 is TGTGCCAGCAGCTTAGTGCAGGACGCTAACTATGGCTACACCTTC. The rearrangement links TRBV7-6 to TRBJ1-2; no firm D call. The CDR3 consists of 15 residues. Germline V gene sequence: CDR1 SGHVS, CDR2 FNYEAQ. Trimming left V 1 base short and J 0 bases short, with 9 bases between.

The CDR3 coding sequence is TGCAGCGTTTCGACAGGGGCAAACGATTCACCCCTCCACTTT. Its translation is CSVSTGANDSPLHF. This sequence joins TRBV29-1 and TRBJ1-6; the match to TRBD1 covers 8 bases. CDR1 is SQVTM, CDR2 ANQGSEA, per germline. This CDR3 comprises 14 residues. With 5 bases clipped from V and 8 bases from J, the junction kept 8 bases outside the gene matches.

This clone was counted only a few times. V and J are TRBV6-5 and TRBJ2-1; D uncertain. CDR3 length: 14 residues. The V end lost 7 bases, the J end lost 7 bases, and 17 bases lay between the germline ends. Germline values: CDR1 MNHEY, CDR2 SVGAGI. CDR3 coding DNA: TGTGCCAGCACCTCCGCTTTGGGTAGGAATGAGCAGTTCTTC. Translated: CASTSALGRNEQFF.

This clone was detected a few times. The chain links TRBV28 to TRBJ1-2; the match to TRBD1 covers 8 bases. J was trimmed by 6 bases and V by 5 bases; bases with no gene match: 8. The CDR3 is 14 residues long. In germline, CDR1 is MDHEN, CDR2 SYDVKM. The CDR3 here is CASSPGQGTNGYTF. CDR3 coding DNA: TGTGCCAGCAGTCCCGGACAGGGTACGAATGGCTACACCTTC.

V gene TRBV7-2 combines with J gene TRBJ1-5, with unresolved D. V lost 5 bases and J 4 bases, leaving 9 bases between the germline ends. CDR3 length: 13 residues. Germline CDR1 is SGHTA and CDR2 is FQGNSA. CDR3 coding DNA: TGTGCCAGCAGCCTGAGAATTAATCAGCCCCAGCATTTT. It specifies CASSLRINQPQHF.

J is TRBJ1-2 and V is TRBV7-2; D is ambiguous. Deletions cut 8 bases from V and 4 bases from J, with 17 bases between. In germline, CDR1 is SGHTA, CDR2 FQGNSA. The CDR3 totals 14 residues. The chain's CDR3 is CASSEVTPGYGYTF. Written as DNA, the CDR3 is TGTGCCAGCTCCGAAGTGACACCGGGCTATGGCTACACCTTC.

The CDR3 here is CASSLAGEVYGYTF. The CDR3 DNA is TGTGCCAGCAGCTTAGCAGGGGAGGTCTATGGCTACACCTTC. The J gene is TRBJ1-2, the V gene TRBV7-2; D may be TRBD1 (5 bases). Germline V gene data show CDR1 as SGHTA and CDR2 as FQGNSA. The CDR3 spans 14 residues. V was cut by 0 bases and J by 4 bases, with 9 bases left in between.

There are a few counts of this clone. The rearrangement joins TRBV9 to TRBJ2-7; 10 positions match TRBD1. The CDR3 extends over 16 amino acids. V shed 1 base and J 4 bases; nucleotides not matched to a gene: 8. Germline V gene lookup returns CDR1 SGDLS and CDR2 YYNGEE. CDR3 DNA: TGTGCCAGCAGCGTAACCCCGACAGGGGGCTCTTACGAGCAGTACTTC. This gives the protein CASSVTPTGGSYEQYF.

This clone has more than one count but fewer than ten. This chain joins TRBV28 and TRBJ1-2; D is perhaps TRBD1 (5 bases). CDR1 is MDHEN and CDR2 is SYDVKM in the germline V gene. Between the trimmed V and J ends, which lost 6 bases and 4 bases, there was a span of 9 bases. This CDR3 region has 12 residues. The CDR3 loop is CASSDSSYGYTF. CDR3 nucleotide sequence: TGTGCCAGCAGCGACAGTAGCTATGGCTACACCTTC.

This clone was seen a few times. For the CDR3, the DNA is TGTGCCAGCAGCTACACTAGCGGGGGCCACTACGAGCAGTACTTC. Translation gives CASSYTSGGHYEQYF. The chain uses TRBV7-8 and TRBJ2-7, with TRBD2 identical over 11 bases. The CDR3 loop spans 15 amino acids. J lost 3 bases, V lost 4 bases, and 5 bases had no gene match. Looked up from germline, CDR1 is SGHVS and CDR2 is FQNEAQ. Based on the CDR3 plus reference TRBV7-8 and TRBJ2-7, the full variable domain is GAGVSQSPRYKVAKRGQDVALRCDPISGHVSLFWYQQALGQGPEFLTYFQNEAQLDKSGLPSDRFFAERPEGSVSTLKIQRTQQEDSAVYLCASSYTSGGHYEQYFGPGTRLTVT.

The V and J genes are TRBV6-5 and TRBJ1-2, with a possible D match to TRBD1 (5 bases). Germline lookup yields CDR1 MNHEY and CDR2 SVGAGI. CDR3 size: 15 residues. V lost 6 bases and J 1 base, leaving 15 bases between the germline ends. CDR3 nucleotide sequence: TGTGCCAGCAGCCGAGACAGAGGCTTTAACTATGGCTACACCTTC. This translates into CASSRDRGFNYGYTF.

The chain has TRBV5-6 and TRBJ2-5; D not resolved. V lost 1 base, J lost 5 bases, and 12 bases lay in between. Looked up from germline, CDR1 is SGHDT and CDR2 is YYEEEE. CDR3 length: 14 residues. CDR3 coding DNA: TGTGCCAGCAGCTTGAGTGGGTTGGGGGAGACCCAGTACTTC. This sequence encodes CASSLSGLGETQYF.

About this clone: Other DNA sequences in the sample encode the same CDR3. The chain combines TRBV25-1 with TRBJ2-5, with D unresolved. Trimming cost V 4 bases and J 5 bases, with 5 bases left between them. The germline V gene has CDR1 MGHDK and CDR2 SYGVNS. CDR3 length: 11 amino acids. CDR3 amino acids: CASSARETQYF. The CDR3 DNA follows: TGTGCCAGCAGTGCACGGGAGACCCAGTACTTC. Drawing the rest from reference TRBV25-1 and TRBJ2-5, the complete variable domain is EADIYQTPRYLVIGTGKKITLECSQTMGHDKMYWYQQDPGMELHLIHYSYGVNSTEKGDLSSESTVSRIRTEHFPLTLESARPSHTSQYLCASSARETQYFGPGTRLLVL.

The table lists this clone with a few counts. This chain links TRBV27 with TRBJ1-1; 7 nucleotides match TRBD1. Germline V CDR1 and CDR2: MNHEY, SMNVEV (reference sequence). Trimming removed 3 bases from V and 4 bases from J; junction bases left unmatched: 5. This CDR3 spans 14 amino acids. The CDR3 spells CASSFTGVSTEAFF. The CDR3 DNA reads TGTGCCAGCAGTTTTACAGGGGTTAGCACTGAAGCTTTCTTT.

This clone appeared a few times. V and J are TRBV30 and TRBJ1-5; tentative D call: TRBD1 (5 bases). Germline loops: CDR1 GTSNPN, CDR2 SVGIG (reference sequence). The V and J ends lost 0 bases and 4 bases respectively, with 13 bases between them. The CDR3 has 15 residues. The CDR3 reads CAWSVQGAENQPQHF. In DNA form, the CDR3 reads TGTGCCTGGAGTGTACAAGGGGCTGAGAATCAGCCCCAGCATTTT.

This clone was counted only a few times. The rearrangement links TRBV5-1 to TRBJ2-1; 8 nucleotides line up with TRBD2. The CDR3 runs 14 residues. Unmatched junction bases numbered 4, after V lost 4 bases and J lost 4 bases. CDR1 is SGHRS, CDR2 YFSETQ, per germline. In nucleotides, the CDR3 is TGCGCCAGCAGCGGACTAGCACTATACAATGAGCAGTTCTTC. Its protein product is CASSGLALYNEQFF.

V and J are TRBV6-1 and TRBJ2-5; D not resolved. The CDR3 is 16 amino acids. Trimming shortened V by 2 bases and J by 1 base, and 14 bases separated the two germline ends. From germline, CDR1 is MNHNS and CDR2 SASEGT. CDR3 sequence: CASSERKGSTQETQYF. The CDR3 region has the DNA TGTGCCAGCAGTGAACGGAAGGGCAGCACCCAAGAGACCCAGTACTTC.

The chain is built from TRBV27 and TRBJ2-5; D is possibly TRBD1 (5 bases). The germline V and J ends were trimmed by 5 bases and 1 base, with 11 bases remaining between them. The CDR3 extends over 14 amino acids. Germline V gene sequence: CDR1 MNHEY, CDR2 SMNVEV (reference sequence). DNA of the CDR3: TGTGCCAGCAGTCCCAGACAGCTCCAAGAGACCCAGTACTTC. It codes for CASSPRQLQETQYF.

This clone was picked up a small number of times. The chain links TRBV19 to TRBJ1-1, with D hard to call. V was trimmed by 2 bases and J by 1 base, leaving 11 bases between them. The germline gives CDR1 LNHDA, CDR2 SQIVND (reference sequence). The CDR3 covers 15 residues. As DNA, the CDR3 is TGTGCCAGTAGTATATGGGGTACGGAGAACACTGAAGCTTTCTTT. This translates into CASSIWGTENTEAFF.